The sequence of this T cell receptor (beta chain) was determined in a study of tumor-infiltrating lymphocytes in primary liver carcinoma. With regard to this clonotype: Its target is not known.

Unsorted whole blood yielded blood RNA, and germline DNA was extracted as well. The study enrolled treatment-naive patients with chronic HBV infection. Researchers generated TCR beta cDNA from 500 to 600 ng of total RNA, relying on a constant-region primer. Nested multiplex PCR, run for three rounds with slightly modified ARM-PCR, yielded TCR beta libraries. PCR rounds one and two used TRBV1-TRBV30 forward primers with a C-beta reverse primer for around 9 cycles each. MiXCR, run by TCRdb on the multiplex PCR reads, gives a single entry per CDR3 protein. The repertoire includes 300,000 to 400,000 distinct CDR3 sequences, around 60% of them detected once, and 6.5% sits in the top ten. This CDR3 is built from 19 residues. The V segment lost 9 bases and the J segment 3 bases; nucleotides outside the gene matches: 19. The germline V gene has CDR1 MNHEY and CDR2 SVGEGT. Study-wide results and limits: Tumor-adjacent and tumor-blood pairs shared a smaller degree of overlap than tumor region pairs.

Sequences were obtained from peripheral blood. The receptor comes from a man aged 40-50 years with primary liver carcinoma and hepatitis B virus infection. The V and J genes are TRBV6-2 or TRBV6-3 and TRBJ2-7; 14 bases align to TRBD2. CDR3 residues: CASGYSKVTSGRARYEQYF. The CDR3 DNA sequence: TGTGCCAGTGGTTACTCGAAGGTGACTAGCGGGAGGGCCCGCTACGAGCAGTACTTC.